The 19 T cell receptor beta chains below were found in one sample sequenced in a study of cytomegalovirus exposure and HLA in healthy donors. Use of 60 Vbeta and 13 Jbeta primers characterized the PCR. The repertoire was sequenced with immunoSEQ multiplex PCR; TCRdb's copy has only in-frame clones and lacks some. The data contain approximately 220,000 clones, 82% of them singletons. What was sequenced was PBMCs. Receptor source: a man aged 40-50 years in good health and CMV-seropositive.

The chain has TRBV6-5 and TRBJ2-3, with 7 bases aligning to TRBD1. CDR3 length: 14 amino acids. Trimming removed 2 bases from V and 3 bases from J; junction bases left unmatched: 2. Germline V gene data show CDR1 as MNHEY and CDR2 as SVGAGI. The CDR3 is CASSYRQGTDTQYF. The CDR3 region has the DNA TGTGCCAGCAGTTACAGACAGGGAACAGATACGCAGTATTTT.

The V gene is TRBV6-5, the J gene TRBJ2-7, with a possible D match to TRBD2 (6 bases). V lost 4 bases to trimming and J lost 0 bases, with 13 bases between them. The CDR3 consists of 15 residues. CDR1 is MNHEY and CDR2 is SVGAGI in the germline V gene. The CDR3 loop reads CASSWIGGSSYEQYF. The DNA for the CDR3 is TGTGCCAGCAGTTGGATCGGGGGTTCCTCCTACGAGCAGTACTTC.

The rearrangement links TRBV19 to TRBJ1-1; D is perhaps TRBD1 (6 bases). The CDR3 is 16 residues long. The germline CDR1 and CDR2 sequences are LNHDA and SQIVND (reference sequence). The germline V and J ends were trimmed by 5 bases and 1 base, with 17 bases remaining between them. The CDR3 protein is CASSSLGQFKNTEAFF. The CDR3 DNA reads as TGTGCCAGTAGTTCCCTGGGACAATTTAAGAACACTGAAGCTTTCTTT.

This clone was detected only a few times. The chain links TRBV7-9 to TRBJ2-1, with D maybe TRBD1 (6 bases). V was trimmed by 6 bases and J by 5 bases, leaving 11 bases between them. The germline V gene has CDR1 SEHNR and CDR2 FQNEAQ (reference sequence). CDR3 length equals 13 residues. CDR3: CASRSDRHNEQFF. In DNA form, the CDR3 reads TGTGCCAGCAGATCAGACAGGCACAATGAGCAGTTCTTC.

This clone has a handful of counts. V and J are TRBV15 and TRBJ2-1, with 9 bases aligning to TRBD1. V trimming: 1 base; J trimming: 4 bases; junction bases outside the gene matches: 5. The CDR3 has 16 residues. From germline, CDR1 is LNHNV and CDR2 YYDKDF (reference sequence). CDR3 region: CATSRGQGVRYNEQFF. The CDR3, as DNA: TGTGCCACCAGCAGAGGACAGGGGGTACGGTACAATGAGCAGTTCTTC.

This clone was seen once. The V and J genes are TRBV27 and TRBJ2-6, with D maybe TRBD1 (6 bases). CDR1 is MNHEY, CDR2 SMNVEV, per germline (reference sequence). V dropped 2 bases and J dropped 4 bases, with 15 bases sitting between them. This CDR3 has 17 residues. This chain's CDR3 is CASSLAITGSGANVLTF. DNA of the CDR3: TGTGCCAGCAGTTTAGCCATTACAGGGTCCGGGGCCAACGTCCTGACTTTC.

J is TRBJ2-3 and V is TRBV5-1; tentative D call: TRBD2 (5 bases). This CDR3 region has 13 residues. Germline V lookup: CDR1 SGHRS, CDR2 YFSETQ. The V gene lost 4 bases and the J gene lost 8 bases, with 14 bases spanning the gap. The CDR3 DNA follows: TGCGCCAGCAGCAAGGACTGGGCGGGTACGCAGTATTTT. Encoded protein: CASSKDWAGTQYF. Variable domain in full (rest from reference TRBV5-1 and TRBJ2-3): KAGVTQTPRYLIKTRGQQVTLSCSPISGHRSVSWYQQTPGQGLQFLFEYFSETQRNKGNFPGRFSGRQFSNSRSEMNVSTLELGDSALYLCASSKDWAGTQYFGPGTRLTVL.

This clone turned up a few times. The V call is TRBV19, the J call TRBJ1-2, with 8 bases aligning to TRBD1. Trimming at V came to 3 bases and at J to 4 bases, leaving 1 base not matched to a gene. Germline-derived CDR1 and CDR2 are LNHDA and SQIVND (reference sequence). The length of the CDR3 is 13 residues. The CDR3 protein is CASSIQGAYGYTF. The CDR3 DNA is TGTGCCAGTAGTATCCAGGGGGCCTATGGCTACACCTTC.

The chain carries TRBV2 and TRBJ1-1; TRBD1 agrees at 7 bases. CDR3 length: 15 amino acids. Germline CDR1 is SNHLY and CDR2 is FYNNEI. The J segment lost 0 bases and the V segment lost 5 bases, leaving 6 bases of the junction unmatched. The CDR3 protein is CASSRDSLMNTEAFF. In DNA form, the CDR3 reads TGTGCCAGCAGTCGGGACAGCCTTATGAACACTGAAGCTTTCTTT.

The J gene is TRBJ2-3, the V gene TRBV29-1; no definite D call. This CDR3 has 10 amino acids. Trimming left V 3 bases short and J 5 bases short, with 3 bases between. The germline CDR1 and CDR2 sequences are SQVTM and ANQGSEA. Written as DNA, the CDR3 is TGCAGCGTTGACGGAGATACGCAGTATTTT. This sequence encodes CSVDGDTQYF.

The V call is TRBV7-9, the J call TRBJ2-1, with 8 bases aligning to TRBD2. The length of the CDR3 is 19 residues. The trim removed 4 bases at V and 0 bases at J, leaving 14 bases unmatched. CDR1 and CDR2 (germline): SEHNR, FQNEAQ (reference sequence). The CDR3 DNA reads TGTGCCAGCAGCTATAGCGGGAAAAGATCCCCACGCTCCTACAATGAGCAGTTCTTC. Its protein is CASSYSGKRSPRSYNEQFF.

The V call is TRBV2, the J call TRBJ2-3; 11 bases align to TRBD2. This CDR3 has 17 amino acids. The V gene's germline CDR1 is SNHLY and CDR2 FYNNEI. V trimming: 8 bases; J trimming: 0 bases; junction bases outside the gene matches: 10. The CDR3 reads CASVPGLAVRSTDTQYF. Written as DNA, the CDR3 is TGTGCCAGCGTCCCGGGACTAGCGGTTAGAAGCACAGATACGCAGTATTTT.

V and J are TRBV5-1 and TRBJ1-5; no clear D gene. Per the germline V gene, CDR1 is SGHRS and CDR2 is YFSETQ. The CDR3 is 14 amino acids. Deletions cut 0 bases from V and 0 bases from J, with 4 bases between. The CDR3 protein is CASSLGSSNQPQHF. In DNA form, the CDR3 reads TGCGCCAGCAGCTTGGGGAGTAGCAATCAGCCCCAGCATTTT.

J is TRBJ1-3 and V is TRBV29-1; a possible D gene is TRBD1 (6 bases). Trimming left V 0 bases short and J 0 bases short, with 18 bases between. The CDR3 is 18 amino acids. Germline V lookup: CDR1 SQVTM, CDR2 ANQGSEA. The DNA for the CDR3 is TGCAGCGTTGAAGATTGGGGGCAGGGGCCCTTCTCTGGAAACACCATATATTTT. This sequence encodes CSVEDWGQGPFSGNTIYF.

The V call is TRBV5-1, the J call TRBJ2-2; TRBD2 matches 12 bases. CDR1 is SGHRS and CDR2 is YFSETQ in the germline V gene. The CDR3 has 16 amino acids. V dropped 7 bases and J dropped 0; count of bases not matched to a gene: 4. CDR3 amino acids: CASLGLAGSNTGELFF. CDR3 in DNA: TGCGCCAGCCTCGGACTAGCGGGATCGAACACCGGGGAGCTGTTTTTT.

V usage is TRBV27 and J usage is TRBJ2-7; 7 nucleotides match TRBD1. The V and J ends lost 3 bases and 5 bases, in that order; junction bases with no gene match: 7. The CDR3 is 14 residues long. Per germline, CDR1 MNHEY and CDR2 SMNVEV (reference sequence). CDR3 sequence: CASSLWNRGHEQYF. In nucleotides, the CDR3 is TGTGCCAGCAGTTTGTGGAACAGGGGCCACGAGCAGTACTTC.

CDR3 loop: CAISDPGTDAGELFF. The CDR3 DNA follows: TGTGCCATCAGTGACCCGGGAACCGACGCCGGGGAGCTGTTTTTT. J is TRBJ2-2 and V is TRBV10-3; possible D gene TRBD2, 5 bases. The V end was cut by 3 bases, the J end by 6 bases, with 14 bases between. Germline V gene data show CDR1 as ENHRY and CDR2 as SYGVKD. CDR3 size: 15 residues.

The CDR3 sequence is CASSKGQGYEQYV. CDR3 sequence (DNA): TGCGCCAGCAGCAAGGGACAGGGCTACGAGCAGTACGTC. This sequence joins TRBV5-1 and TRBJ2-7; 9 bases align to TRBD1. The CDR3 covers 13 residues. Germline V lookup: CDR1 SGHRS, CDR2 YFSETQ. V lost 4 bases, J lost 3 bases, and 2 bases stayed unmatched.

The CDR3 protein is CSVQQGADYGYTF. CDR3 sequence (DNA): TGCAGCGTTCAGCAGGGGGCGGACTATGGCTACACCTTC. The rearrangement links TRBV29-1 to TRBJ1-2; TRBD1 agrees at 8 bases. The CDR3 is made up of 13 amino acids. From germline, CDR1 is SQVTM and CDR2 ANQGSEA. V was pared by 5 bases and J by 3 bases, with 5 bases of the junction left unmatched.